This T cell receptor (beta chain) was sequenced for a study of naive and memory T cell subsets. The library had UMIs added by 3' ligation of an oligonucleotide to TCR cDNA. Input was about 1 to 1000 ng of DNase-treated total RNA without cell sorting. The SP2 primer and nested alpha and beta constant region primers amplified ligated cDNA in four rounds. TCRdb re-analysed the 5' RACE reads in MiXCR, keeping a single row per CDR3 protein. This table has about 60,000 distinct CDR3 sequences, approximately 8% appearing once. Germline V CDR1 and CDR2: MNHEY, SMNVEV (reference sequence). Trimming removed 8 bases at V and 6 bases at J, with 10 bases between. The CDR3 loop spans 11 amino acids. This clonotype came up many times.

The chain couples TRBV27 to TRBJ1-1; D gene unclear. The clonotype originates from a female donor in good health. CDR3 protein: CASARISEAFF. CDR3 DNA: TGTGCCAGCGCCCGCATCTCTGAAGCTTTCTTT.